The present T cell receptor (beta chain) was sequenced within a study of T cell responses to AZD1222 COVID-19 vaccine. Clones were read by immunoSEQ multiplex PCR, and TCRdb kept only the in-frame ones, dropping some. The sample contains 120,000 or so clones, about nine tenths of which appear only once. Findings of the study overall: Unmutated regions of variants are reportedly targeted by nearly half of spike-specific TCRs.

As to this clone: Its antigen is not known.

The V gene lost 5 bases and the J gene lost 0 bases, with 10 bases spanning the gap. CDR3 size: 14 residues. Germline V gene data show CDR1 as MDHEN and CDR2 as SYDVKM. The chain links TRBV28 to TRBJ1-1, with D possibly being TRBD1 (6 bases). This sequence originates from an adult in good health. Source: peripheral blood, taken on day 0 of AZD1222 vaccination. CDR3 residues: CASSPGALNTEAFF. The CDR3 nucleotides are TGTGCCAGCAGTCCAGGGGCCCTGAACACTGAAGCTTTCTTT.